This passage covers 3 T cell receptor beta chains from one sample sequenced in a study of T cell clones after liver transplantation. TCRdb's copy holds only in-frame clones and misses some; the assay was immunoSEQ multiplex PCR. The repertoire consists of 75,000 to 95,000 clones, with roughly 83% occurring once and the leading ten covering 2.5% to 3%. The sequencing used CD4+ T cells from blood, collected at the 22-month timepoint. The source of these receptors is a human patient who received a liver transplant. A share of the T cells may be of graft donor origin.

This rearrangement joins TRBV5-4 to TRBJ2-2, with 7 bases that match TRBD1. The CDR3 length is 17 residues. The trim removed 0 bases at V and 5 bases at J, leaving 10 bases unmatched. Germline V gives CDR1 SGHNT, CDR2 YYREEE (reference sequence). In DNA form, the CDR3 reads TGTGCCAGCAGCTTGGGTAGACAGGGAATGGGGACCGGGGAGCTGTTTTTT. Translated, it gives CASSLGRQGMGTGELFF.

The chain recombines TRBV7-6 with TRBJ2-3, with 9 nucleotides matching TRBD2. The CDR3 is made up of 15 amino acids. Germline V gene data show CDR1 as SGHVS and CDR2 as FNYEAQ. V lost 3 bases and J lost 1; bases outside the gene matches: 2. This chain's CDR3 is CASSFGGGGTDTQYF. DNA for the CDR3: TGTGCCAGCAGCTTCGGCGGGGGGGGCACAGATACGCAGTATTTT.

The chain couples TRBV11-1 to TRBJ2-5, with D tentatively TRBD1 (5 bases). The CDR3 runs 15 residues. Trimming removed 2 bases from V and 5 bases from J, with 15 bases in between. Germline CDR1 SGHAT, CDR2 FQDESV (reference sequence). The CDR3 nucleotides are TGTGCCAGCAGCTTAAGGCTGGGGCCTGTGGAGACCCAGTACTTC. Amino acid sequence: CASSLRLGPVETQYF.